Following are 25 T cell receptor beta chains from one sample sequenced in a study of cytomegalovirus exposure and HLA in healthy donors. It was with 60 Vbeta and 13 Jbeta primers that the PCR ran. The method was immunoSEQ multiplex PCR; TCRdb's version includes in-frame clones alone and lacks a portion of them. This table holds 85,000 to 90,000 clones, under 85% found once. Material: PBMCs. These receptors originate from a man under 40 in good health and CMV-seronegative.

The sample holds a few counts of this clone. The V and J genes are TRBV6-5 and TRBJ1-4; no clear D gene. V shed 11 bases and J shed 0 bases, with 10 bases lying between them. This CDR3 contains 13 residues. The germline CDR1 and CDR2 sequences are MNHEY and SVGAGI. Written as DNA, the CDR3 is TGTGCCTCCAGGCATTCAACTAATGAAAAACTGTTTTTT. Its protein is CASRHSTNEKLFF.

The rearrangement joins TRBV28 to TRBJ2-1; a possible D gene is TRBD1 (6 bases). Trimming shortened V by 2 bases and J by 12 bases, and 20 bases separated the two germline ends. This CDR3 spans 15 amino acids. Germline CDR1 reads MDHEN; CDR2 reads SYDVKM. The CDR3 protein is CASSLRIRGHSSQFF. CDR3 bases: TGTGCCAGCAGTTTAAGGATCAGGGGACACTCTTCGCAGTTCTTC.

The chain has TRBV7-6 and TRBJ2-1; TRBD2 matches 9 bases. Trimming at V came to 1 base and at J to 4 bases, leaving 5 bases not matched to a gene. The CDR3 consists of 16 residues. CDR1 SGHVS and CDR2 FNYEAQ come from the germline V gene. The CDR3 loop reads CASSLEGAGGYNEQFF. Here the CDR3 DNA reads TGTGCCAGCAGCTTAGAAGGAGCGGGGGGTTACAATGAGCAGTTCTTC.

This chain joins TRBV4-1 and TRBJ1-5; perhaps TRBD1 as D (5 bases). The CDR3 spans 13 residues. The V gene's germline CDR1 is MGHRA and CDR2 YSYEKL. Between the trimmed V and J ends, which lost 8 bases and 7 bases, there was a span of 15 bases. The CDR3 sequence is CASSFGGEQPQHF. The CDR3 nucleotides read TGCGCCAGCTCCTTCGGGGGAGAACAGCCCCAGCATTTT.

The chain has TRBV29-1 and TRBJ1-2; 11 nucleotides match TRBD1. The germline CDR1 and CDR2 sequences are SQVTM and ANQGSEA. CDR3 length: 15 residues. The J segment lost 2 bases and the V segment lost 6 bases, leaving 8 bases of the junction unmatched. As DNA, the CDR3 is TGCAGCGTACCAGGGACAGGGGGAAGGAACTATGGCTACACCTTC. This gives the protein CSVPGTGGRNYGYTF. The complete variable domain, with remaining parts taken from reference TRBV29-1 and TRBJ1-2, reads SAVISQKPSRDICQRGTSLTIQCQVDSQVTMMFWYRQQPGQSLTLIATANQGSEATYESGFVIDKFPISRPNLTFSTLTVSNMSPEDSSIYLCSVPGTGGRNYGYTFGSGTRLTVV.

This clone was seen a handful of times. The gene calls are TRBV2 and TRBJ1-1; no reliable D call. Germline assignment: CDR1 SNHLY and CDR2 FYNNEI. This CDR3 spans 15 amino acids. Trimming shortened V by 0 bases and J by 3 bases, and 11 bases separated the two germline ends. CDR3 protein: CASSEAEGGHTEAFF. CDR3 DNA: TGTGCCAGCAGTGAAGCGGAGGGCGGGCACACTGAAGCTTTCTTT.

The CDR3 loop is CASRNTGARHF. Here the CDR3 DNA reads TGTGCCAGCAGGAATACAGGGGCTCGGCATTTT. The chain combines TRBV2 with TRBJ1-5; the match to TRBD1 covers 7 bases. Germline CDR1 is SNHLY and CDR2 is FYNNEI. Trimming took 6 bases from V and 15 from J; bases not matched to a gene: 8. This CDR3 region has 11 residues.

The rearrangement uses TRBV4-2 and TRBJ1-5, with TRBD1 identical over 9 bases. Germline V gene data show CDR1 as LGHNA and CDR2 as YNFKEQ. The CDR3 extends over 22 amino acids. V lost 0 bases, J lost 0 bases, and 18 bases stayed unmatched. The CDR3 DNA reads TGTGCCAGCAGCCAAGAGTCTTTGATCGGGACAGGGCTGGTTTATAGCAATCAGCCCCAGCATTTT. It codes for CASSQESLIGTGLVYSNQPQHF.

V is TRBV19 and J is TRBJ2-1; 9 bases fit TRBD2. This CDR3 region has 15 residues. Germline lookup yields CDR1 LNHDA and CDR2 SQIVND (reference sequence). With 3 bases clipped from V and 6 bases from J, the junction kept 6 bases outside the gene matches. CDR3 residues: CASSMERGVPNEQFF. CDR3 DNA sequence: TGTGCCAGTAGTATGGAGCGGGGGGTCCCCAATGAGCAGTTCTTC.

This clone was seen only once. The V gene is TRBV14, the J gene TRBJ1-1; 7 bases map to TRBD1. The CDR3 runs to 19 residues. Germline trimming cut 0 bases from V and 1 base from J; bases unmatched to any gene: 14. Germline CDR1 reads SGHDN; CDR2 reads FVKESK. Written as DNA, the CDR3 is TGTGCCAGCAGCCAAGAGGAATTCGGGTGGACAGGATCGAACACTGAAGCTTTCTTT. This gives the protein CASSQEEFGWTGSNTEAFF.

The chain uses TRBV7-9 and TRBJ1-1; the D gene is possibly TRBD1 (5 bases). Germline V CDR1 and CDR2: SEHNR, FQNEAQ (reference sequence). CDR3 length: 14 residues. The V end was cut by 2 bases, the J end by 1 base, with 8 bases between. The CDR3 sequence is CASSLYGANTEAFF. For the CDR3, the DNA is TGTGCCAGCAGCTTATATGGGGCGAACACTGAAGCTTTCTTT. Filled out from reference TRBV7-9 and TRBJ1-1, the complete variable domain reads DTGVSQNPRHKITKRGQNVTFRCDPISEHNRLYWYRQTLGQGPEFLTYFQNEAQLEKSRLLSDRFSAERPKGSFSTLEIQRTEQGDSAMYLCASSLYGANTEAFFGQGTRLTVV.

The genes are TRBV18 and TRBJ1-1; 9 nucleotides line up with TRBD1. The CDR3 loop spans 15 amino acids. Germline-derived CDR1 and CDR2 are KGHSH and LQKENI. V dropped 4 bases and J dropped 5; count of bases not matched to a gene: 8. The CDR3 protein is CASSRQGGVGTEAFF. CDR3 coding DNA: TGTGCCAGCTCACGACAGGGGGGCGTGGGAACTGAAGCTTTCTTT.

This chain links TRBV6-5 with TRBJ2-7, with 12 nucleotides matching TRBD2. CDR3 length: 15 amino acids. Germline assignment: CDR1 MNHEY and CDR2 SVGAGI. V was clipped by 7 bases and J by 2 bases; unmatched bases: 6. The CDR3 spells CASTTSSGGAYEQYF. As DNA, the CDR3 is TGTGCCAGCACCACATCTAGCGGGGGGGCCTACGAGCAGTACTTC.

Details on this clone: The junction does not match germline at one end; this may be a read error. The V and J genes are TRBV5-4 and TRBJ1-1; possible D gene TRBD1, 5 bases. Germline lookup yields CDR1 SGHNT and CDR2 YYREEE (reference sequence). This CDR3 region has 13 residues. CDR3 in DNA: TGTGCCAGCAGCTTGGCGGAGGGGCCGCCTACTCTCTTT. Its translation: CASSLAEGPPTLF.

On this clone itself: Germline and junction disagree at one end, which may indicate a read error. The chain employs TRBV6-6 and TRBJ1-2; the D gene is possibly TRBD1 (5 bases). The germline V gene encodes CDR1 MNHNY and CDR2 SVGAGI (reference sequence). The CDR3 runs to 14 residues. CDR3 region: CASSYSFVEQDLDF. In DNA, the CDR3 is TGTGCCAGCAGTTACTCGTTCGTGGAACAGGACCTCGACTTC.

In its sample, this clone was seen a few times. The chain combines TRBV4-1 with TRBJ1-2; 8 bases agree with TRBD1. The V gene's germline CDR1 is MGHRA and CDR2 YSYEKL. The CDR3 loop spans 14 amino acids. V lost 1 base to trimming and J lost 2 bases; unmatched junction nucleotides: 0. Written as DNA, the CDR3 is TGCGCCAGCAGCCAAGGGACAGGGAACTATGGCTACACCTTC. It is translated as CASSQGTGNYGYTF.

The V gene is TRBV5-1, the J gene TRBJ2-1; maybe TRBD1 (5 bases). CDR1 SGHRS and CDR2 YFSETQ come from the germline V gene. V was shortened by 1 base and J by 6 bases, with 14 bases between the two germline ends. This CDR3 spans 15 amino acids. CDR3 amino acids: CASSLTAGYSNEQFF. The CDR3 nucleotides are TGCGCCAGCAGCTTGACGGCAGGGTACAGCAATGAGCAGTTCTTC.

This chain uses TRBV28 with TRBJ2-3, with D possibly being TRBD1 (6 bases). This CDR3 is built from 13 residues. The V and J ends lost 5 bases and 6 bases respectively, with 12 bases between them. The germline V gene encodes CDR1 MDHEN and CDR2 SYDVKM. The CDR3 loop reads CASSGGSRDTQYF. CDR3 bases: TGTGCCAGCAGTGGGGGCAGCAGGGATACGCAGTATTTT.

The V gene is TRBV7-3, the J gene TRBJ2-1, with 8 bases fitting TRBD1. CDR1 is SGHTA, CDR2 FQGTGA, per germline. The length of the CDR3 is 11 residues. V was pared by 9 bases and J by 7 bases, with 2 bases of the junction left unmatched. This chain's CDR3 is CASGQGNEQFF. CDR3 DNA: TGTGCCAGTGGACAGGGAAATGAGCAGTTCTTC.

The chain links TRBV4-3 to TRBJ2-2, with unresolved D. Germline V gene sequence: CDR1 LGHNA, CDR2 YSLEER. Deletions cut 3 bases from V and 4 bases from J, with 15 bases between. This CDR3 region has 16 residues. CDR3 amino acids: CASSQTLASGTGELFF. Here the CDR3 DNA reads TGCGCCAGCAGCCAGACCTTAGCTTCGGGCACCGGGGAGCTGTTTTTT.

The genes are TRBV21-1 and TRBJ2-7; TRBD2 is the table's D call and was not checked against the DNA. TRBV21-1 is a listed pseudogene. This CDR3 has 15 amino acids. CDR3 nucleotides: TGTGCCAGCAGCACCGGACTATATAAATCGGACGAGCAGTACTTC. It codes for CASSTGLYKSDEQYF.

V is TRBV11-2 and J is TRBJ2-3; tentative D call: TRBD1 (5 bases). There are 17 residues in the CDR3. Trimming stripped 1 base from V and 0 bases from J, with 14 bases between. From germline, CDR1 is SGHAT and CDR2 FQNNGV. For the CDR3, the DNA is TGTGCCAGCAGCTTAGGGTCCGGACACCCTAGCACAGATACGCAGTATTTT. Its translation: CASSLGSGHPSTDTQYF.

The chain is built from TRBV4-3 and TRBJ1-1; 8 bases map to TRBD1. Unmatched junction bases numbered 14, after V lost 3 bases and J lost 5 bases. This CDR3 region has 17 residues. Germline CDR1 reads LGHNA; CDR2 reads YSLEER. The CDR3 sequence: CASSQRGQGQGLTEAFF. The DNA of the CDR3 is TGCGCCAGCAGCCAGAGAGGACAGGGTCAGGGTTTAACTGAAGCTTTCTTT.

This clone was counted a few times. The chain is built from TRBV6-5 and TRBJ1-1, with a weak D call TRBD1 (6 bases). The CDR3 is made up of 14 amino acids. The ends were cut back, 5 bases at V and 1 base at J, with 11 bases in the middle. The germline CDR1 and CDR2 sequences are MNHEY and SVGAGI. The CDR3 spells CASSPRGRNTEAFF. DNA of the CDR3: TGTGCCAGCAGTCCTAGGGGGAGGAACACTGAAGCTTTCTTT.

This chain joins TRBV29-1 and TRBJ1-1, with D possibly matching TRBD1 (5 bases). Per the germline V gene, CDR1 is SQVTM and CDR2 is ANQGSEA. V was shortened by 4 bases and J by 4 bases, with 10 bases between the two germline ends. The length of the CDR3 is 12 residues. DNA of the CDR3: TGCAGCGTTGTGGGGGGGACCACTGAAGCTTTCTTT. As protein: CSVVGGTTEAFF.